Below, 17 T cell receptor beta chains from the same sample are listed, as sequenced in a study of cytomegalovirus exposure and HLA in healthy donors. Primers: 60 Vbeta forward and 13 Jbeta reverse. This table comes from immunoSEQ multiplex PCR, and its TCRdb copy is limited to in-frame clones, with some not included. The table lists more than 130,000 clones, about 80% of them singletons. The specimen was PBMCs. All receptors come from a man younger than 45 in good health and CMV-seronegative.

This chain uses TRBV28 with TRBJ1-2; D remains ambiguous. Germline CDR1 reads MDHEN; CDR2 reads SYDVKM. The CDR3 extends over 12 amino acids. Trimming left V 8 bases short and J 2 bases short, with 9 bases between. The CDR3 nucleotides are TGTGCCAGCTCGTCCCTCAACTATGGCTACACCTTC. Its translation: CASSSLNYGYTF.

The chain combines TRBV13 with TRBJ1-6; 7 bases fit TRBD1. CDR1 and CDR2 (germline): PRHDT, FYEKMQ (reference sequence). V lost 2 bases, J lost 3 bases, and 4 bases stayed unmatched. The CDR3 consists of 16 residues. In DNA, the CDR3 is TGTGCCAGCAGCTTAAGTTGGGACAGCTATAATTCACCCCTCCACTTT. Encoded protein: CASSLSWDSYNSPLHF.

A few counts support this clone. V gene TRBV9 combines with J gene TRBJ2-7; 7 bases map to TRBD2. CDR3 length: 16 amino acids. CDR1 SGDLS and CDR2 YYNGEE come from the germline V gene. V was clipped by 4 bases and J by 4 bases; unmatched bases: 14. The CDR3: CASSSNRDYNSYEQYF. In DNA, the CDR3 is TGTGCCAGCAGCTCCAACCGGGACTACAACTCTTACGAGCAGTACTTC.

The gene calls are TRBV6-1 and TRBJ2-3; no clear D gene. This CDR3 contains 15 residues. Looked up from germline, CDR1 is MNHNS and CDR2 is SASEGT. V was clipped by 3 bases and J by 3 bases, with 13 bases between them. The CDR3 DNA follows: TGTGCCAGCAGTGACATGGTTGGCTGGACAGATACGCAGTATTTT. Residues: CASSDMVGWTDTQYF.

CDR3 DNA: TGTGCCAGCTGCGGGGTGGGGGCTGGGGCCAACGTCCTGACTTTC. Translating gives CASCGVGAGANVLTF. This chain joins TRBV28 and TRBJ2-6, with D possibly being TRBD2 (6 bases). Trimming pared 8 bases from V and 2 bases from J, leaving 13 bases between. Germline V lookup: CDR1 MDHEN, CDR2 SYDVKM. This CDR3 contains 15 residues.

V and J are TRBV7-8 and TRBJ2-7; possibly TRBD1 for D (5 bases). The germline gives CDR1 SGHVS, CDR2 FQNEAQ. This CDR3 comprises 13 residues. V was trimmed by 5 bases and J by 2 bases, leaving 10 bases between them. This chain's CDR3 is CASSQGPAYEQYF. For the CDR3, the DNA is TGTGCCAGCAGCCAGGGCCCTGCCTACGAGCAGTACTTC.

The chain employs TRBV4-2 and TRBJ2-5; TRBD2 aligns across 8 bases. Germline loops: CDR1 LGHNA, CDR2 YNFKEQ. This CDR3 is built from 13 residues. V lost 4 bases and J lost 5; bases outside the gene matches: 3. CDR3 sequence (DNA): TGTGCCAGCAGCCCGGGCGGGGGGGAGACCCAGTACTTC. Residues: CASSPGGGETQYF.

The rearrangement uses TRBV5-1 and TRBJ1-1; 11 bases align to TRBD1. The CDR3 is made up of 14 amino acids. With 4 bases clipped from V and 5 bases from J, the junction kept 4 bases outside the gene matches. Germline V gene lookup returns CDR1 SGHRS and CDR2 YFSETQ. The CDR3: CASSQDRGQTEAFF. Here the CDR3 DNA reads TGCGCCAGCAGCCAGGACAGGGGGCAAACTGAAGCTTTCTTT.

This clone has a handful of counts. This rearrangement joins TRBV6-5 to TRBJ2-7, with a tentative D call TRBD2 (7 bases). Germline V lookup: CDR1 MNHEY, CDR2 SVGAGI. V dropped 4 bases and J dropped 4 bases, with 20 bases sitting between them. The CDR3 is made up of 16 amino acids. The CDR3 protein is CASSSPGGGARYEQYF. The DNA of the CDR3 is TGTGCCAGCAGTTCTCCGGGTGGGGGGGCGCGGTACGAGCAGTACTTC.

This clone was counted once. V gene TRBV5-1 combines with J gene TRBJ2-7, with 9 positions matching TRBD1. The CDR3 covers 17 residues. J gave up 7 bases and V 4 bases, and 18 bases lay outside the gene matches. The germline V gene has CDR1 SGHRS and CDR2 YFSETQ. In nucleotides, the CDR3 is TGCGCCAGCAGCGGCAGTTCCGGGACAGGGTGGAGTCGTGAGCAGTACTTC. As protein: CASSGSSGTGWSREQYF.

The chain employs TRBV19 and TRBJ2-1, with a weak D call TRBD2 (6 bases). V was shortened by 3 bases and J by 5 bases, with 14 bases between the two germline ends. Germline V lookup: CDR1 LNHDA, CDR2 SQIVND (reference sequence). This CDR3 is 15 amino acids long. As DNA, the CDR3 is TGTGCCAGTAGTATCGCGGGAATGGGGGACAATGAGCAGTTCTTC. Amino acids: CASSIAGMGDNEQFF.

The chain combines TRBV28 with TRBJ1-1; 11 bases map to TRBD1. CDR3 length: 19 amino acids. J lost 3 bases, V lost 6 bases, and 18 bases had no gene match. Germline CDR1 is MDHEN and CDR2 is SYDVKM. CDR3 nucleotides: TGTGCCAGCAGACTTTATATCTGGACAGGGGGCAGGGTTGACACTGAAGCTTTCTTT. As protein: CASRLYIWTGGRVDTEAFF.

This clone was found once. The chain employs TRBV6-6 and TRBJ1-2; 9 bases line up with TRBD1. CDR3 size: 14 residues. V trimming: 5 bases; J trimming: 6 bases; junction bases outside the gene matches: 7. Germline values: CDR1 MNHNY, CDR2 SVGAGI (reference sequence). The CDR3 sequence: CASSRDRVENGYTF. As DNA, the CDR3 is TGTGCCAGCAGTCGGGACAGGGTAGAGAATGGCTACACCTTC.

This clone was observed a single time. The chain couples TRBV2 to TRBJ2-7; possible D gene TRBD1, 5 bases. V gave up 1 base and J gave up 6 bases, with 13 bases separating them. This CDR3 contains 14 residues. Germline lookup yields CDR1 SNHLY and CDR2 FYNNEI. The CDR3 DNA reads TGTGCCAGCAGTGAAGGCGCAGGGTCGGGCGAGCAGTACTTC. Translating it yields CASSEGAGSGEQYF.

The chain uses TRBV27 and TRBJ1-2, with 9 bases lining up with TRBD1. The CDR3 loop spans 14 amino acids. After removal of 5 bases from V and 0 bases from J, the junction contained 1 base not matched to a gene. The germline V gene has CDR1 MNHEY and CDR2 SMNVEV (reference sequence). The CDR3 DNA follows: TGTGCCAGCAGTGACAGGGGGACTAACTATGGCTACACCTTC. It translates to CASSDRGTNYGYTF.

The J gene is TRBJ2-7, the V gene TRBV7-9; D might be TRBD1 (5 bases). The V end was cut by 2 bases, the J end by 3 bases, with 8 bases between. The CDR3 spans 13 residues. The germline V gene encodes CDR1 SEHNR and CDR2 FQNEAQ (reference sequence). The CDR3 DNA is TGTGCCAGCAGCTTACAGGGCGGCTACGAGCAGTACTTC. Translating gives CASSLQGGYEQYF.

This clone has only a few counts. V gene TRBV5-6 combines with J gene TRBJ2-3, with 9 bases lining up with TRBD1. V dropped 5 bases and J dropped 4; count of bases not matched to a gene: 11. The CDR3 is 16 residues long. Germline-derived CDR1 and CDR2 are SGHDT and YYEEEE. The CDR3 region is CASRFGGTGPADTQYF. In nucleotides, the CDR3 is TGTGCCAGCAGGTTCGGCGGGACAGGGCCAGCAGATACGCAGTATTTT.